One and the same sample provided the 26 T cell receptor beta chains below, sequenced in a study of cytomegalovirus exposure and HLA in healthy donors. 13 Jbeta primers and 60 Vbeta primers were used for the PCR. Measured with immunoSEQ multiplex PCR; TCRdb has only the in-frame clones, and not every one. Counted here are 95,000 to 100,000 clones, around 75% occurring once; the ten biggest clones make up about 10%. Input material: PBMCs. These receptors were obtained from a man between 45 and 60 years old in good health and CMV-seronegative.

This clone was seen a handful of times. The same CDR3 is also encoded by other DNA sequences in this sample. This sequence joins TRBV14 and TRBJ2-1, with no clear D. The CDR3 is 17 residues long. Germline values: CDR1 SGHDN, CDR2 FVKESK. Trimming took 8 bases from V and 0 from J, leaving 20 bases between them. DNA for the CDR3: TGTGCCAGCTACCCACTCGAGGCGCTGAGCTCCTACAATGAGCAGTTCTTC. Translated: CASYPLEALSSYNEQFF.

The chain carries TRBV19 and TRBJ2-7; possible D gene TRBD2, 6 bases. V was trimmed by 5 bases and J by 0 bases, leaving 17 bases between them. From germline, CDR1 is LNHDA and CDR2 SQIVND (reference sequence). CDR3 length equals 16 residues. The CDR3 DNA reads TGTGCCAGTAGTCTCCCCGGGGGTAGCACCTCCTACGAGCAGTACTTC. Protein sequence: CASSLPGGSTSYEQYF.

The genes are TRBV7-8 and TRBJ2-1; D is possibly TRBD2 (6 bases). The CDR3 contains 16 residues. Trimming removed 5 bases at V and 4 bases at J, with 18 bases between. Germline CDR1 reads SGHVS; CDR2 reads FQNEAQ. The CDR3 sequence: CASSGREMKTYNEQFF. The CDR3 bases are TGTGCCAGCAGCGGTCGGGAGATGAAGACTTACAATGAGCAGTTCTTC.

This chain uses TRBV19 with TRBJ2-3, with 10 bases fitting TRBD1. The CDR3 has 16 amino acids. Looked up from germline, CDR1 is LNHDA and CDR2 is SQIVND (reference sequence). The junction had 7 bases not matched to a gene; V was cut back by 5 bases and J by 2 bases. The CDR3 region has the DNA TGTGCCAGTAGTCTCCGACAGGGGGCTACCACAGATACGCAGTATTTT. Translated, it gives CASSLRQGATTDTQYF.

J is TRBJ1-1 and V is TRBV4-1, with D unclear. The germline V gene has CDR1 MGHRA and CDR2 YSYEKL. V was cut by 0 bases and J by 10 bases, with 9 bases left in between. CDR3 length: 12 residues. The DNA of the CDR3 is TGCGCCAGCAGCCAAGACAGCGCATCAGCTTTCTTT. It is translated as CASSQDSASAFF.

This chain connects TRBV6-1 to TRBJ1-3; TRBD1 matches 8 bases. J was trimmed by 2 bases and V by 5 bases; bases with no gene match: 5. The CDR3 is 15 residues long. The germline V gene encodes CDR1 MNHNS and CDR2 SASEGT. The CDR3 sequence is CASSWGRGPGNTIYF. CDR3 bases: TGTGCCAGCAGTTGGGGCAGGGGGCCTGGAAACACCATATATTTT.

The chain links TRBV30 to TRBJ1-3, with 7 bases that match TRBD1. The germline CDR1 and CDR2 sequences are GTSNPN and SVGIG (reference sequence). The CDR3 extends over 15 amino acids. J gave up 6 bases and V 2 bases, and 10 bases lay outside the gene matches. The CDR3: CAWSSLGQVENTIYF. The CDR3 DNA reads as TGTGCCTGGAGTTCCCTCGGACAGGTGGAAAACACCATATATTTT.

This chain links TRBV19 with TRBJ2-7; 8 bases map to TRBD1. CDR3 length equals 14 residues. V lost 5 bases to trimming and J lost 4 bases; unmatched junction nucleotides: 7. The V gene's germline CDR1 is LNHDA and CDR2 SQIVND (reference sequence). CDR3 sequence (DNA): TGTGCCAGTAGTCTTGGACAGGGAGGATACGAGCAGTACTTC. Protein product: CASSLGQGGYEQYF. Full variable domain (rest looked up from reference TRBV19 and TRBJ2-7): DGGITQSPKYLFRKEGQNVTLSCEQNLNHDAMYWYRQDPGQGLRLIYYSQIVNDFQKGDIAEGYSVSREKKESFPLTVTSAQKNPTAFYLCASSLGQGGYEQYFGPGTRLTVT.

The V gene is TRBV13, the J gene TRBJ2-3; a weak D match, TRBD1 (6 bases). The CDR3 totals 14 residues. The V gene lost 9 bases and the J gene lost 4 bases, with 17 bases spanning the gap. The germline V gene encodes CDR1 PRHDT and CDR2 FYEKMQ (reference sequence). The CDR3 nucleotides are TGTGCCAGTGCGGGTACAGGGTTAGCAGATACGCAGTATTTT. The encoded protein is CASAGTGLADTQYF. Based on the CDR3 plus reference TRBV13 and TRBJ2-3, the full variable domain is AAGVIQSPRHLIKEKRETATLKCYPIPRHDTVYWYQQGPGQDPQFLISFYEKMQSDKGSIPDRFSAQQFSDYHSELNMSSLELGDSALYFCASAGTGLADTQYFGPGTRLTVL.

The J gene is TRBJ2-3, the V gene TRBV5-1; weak D call: TRBD1 (6 bases). This CDR3 contains 16 residues. V was pared by 2 bases and J by 4 bases, with 17 bases between. Germline CDR1 is SGHRS and CDR2 is YFSETQ. CDR3 amino acids: CASSLVLGAESDTQYF. In DNA form, the CDR3 reads TGCGCCAGCAGCTTAGTGTTGGGGGCCGAGTCAGATACGCAGTATTTT.

This clone was detected only a few times. V is TRBV7-9 and J is TRBJ2-7; TRBD1 matches 9 bases. This CDR3 contains 17 residues. J lost 0 bases, V lost 1 base, and 7 bases had no gene match. Germline V lookup: CDR1 SEHNR, CDR2 FQNEAQ (reference sequence). In nucleotides, the CDR3 is TGTGCCAGCAGCTTAGTTCAAGGGACAGGGCTCTCCTACGAGCAGTACTTC. This sequence encodes CASSLVQGTGLSYEQYF.

The chain has TRBV2 and TRBJ2-1; D gene uncertain. The CDR3 extends over 11 amino acids. CDR1 is SNHLY and CDR2 is FYNNEI in the germline V gene. V was cut by 6 bases and J by 4 bases, with 4 bases left in between. This CDR3 is CASSLYNEQFF. CDR3 bases: TGTGCCAGCAGCCTTTACAATGAGCAGTTCTTC.

The gene calls are TRBV28 and TRBJ1-2; 11 bases line up with TRBD1. CDR3 length equals 14 residues. CDR1 and CDR2 from the germline V gene are MDHEN and SYDVKM. J was trimmed by 6 bases and V by 4 bases; bases with no gene match: 4. CDR3 region: CASSSGQGANGYTF. The CDR3 region has the DNA TGTGCCAGCAGTTCCGGACAGGGGGCAAATGGCTACACCTTC.

This clone was detected a few times. The V gene is TRBV9, the J gene TRBJ2-7, with D possibly matching TRBD2 (6 bases). This CDR3 spans 15 amino acids. Germline assignment: CDR1 SGDLS and CDR2 YYNGEE. Trimming took 7 bases from V and 5 from J, leaving 22 bases between them. The CDR3 nucleotides are TGTGCCAGCGCCCCCGGGCCTAGCGTTACCCACGAGCAGTACTTC. Translating it yields CASAPGPSVTHEQYF.

The chain employs TRBV28 and TRBJ1-6; TRBD1 might be the D (6 bases). There are 16 residues in the CDR3. Trimming shortened V by 3 bases and J by 4 bases, and 13 bases separated the two germline ends. The germline V gene encodes CDR1 MDHEN and CDR2 SYDVKM. CDR3: CASSLLPGQYNSPLHF. CDR3 in DNA: TGTGCCAGCAGTTTGTTACCGGGACAATATAATTCACCCCTCCACTTT.

This chain joins TRBV27 and TRBJ1-4; the match to TRBD1 covers 10 bases. V trimming: 8 bases; J trimming: 8 bases; junction bases outside the gene matches: 8. The CDR3 consists of 14 residues. CDR1 is MNHEY and CDR2 is SMNVEV in the germline V gene (reference sequence). The CDR3 protein is CASLGDRGVEKLFF. For the CDR3, the DNA is TGTGCCAGCCTGGGGGACAGGGGAGTGGAAAAACTGTTTTTT.

V usage is TRBV6-1 and J usage is TRBJ1-3; D gene uncertain. CDR1 and CDR2 (germline): MNHNS, SASEGT. V was shortened by 7 bases and J by 3 bases, with 16 bases between the two germline ends. The CDR3 loop spans 15 amino acids. The CDR3 reads CASKEGKLGGNTIYF. The CDR3 DNA is TGTGCCAGCAAGGAGGGTAAACTGGGTGGAAACACCATATATTTT.

CDR3 DNA: TGTGCCACCAGCAGAGATCTGGGACTAGCGGCTACGTCGTACTTC. This encodes CATSRDLGLAATSYF. V gene TRBV15 combines with J gene TRBJ2-7, with 11 bases fitting TRBD2. V shed 0 bases, J shed 12 bases, and the junction held 10 bases outside the gene matches. The germline V gene encodes CDR1 LNHNV and CDR2 YYDKDF (reference sequence). The CDR3 totals 15 residues. Complete variable domain (other parts from reference TRBV15 and TRBJ2-7): DAMVIQNPRYQVTQFGKPVTLSCSQTLNHNVMYWYQQKSSQAPKLLFHYYDKDFNNEADTPDNFQSRRPNTSFCFLDIRSPGLGDTAMYLCATSRDLGLAATSYFGPGTRLTVT.

The rearrangement uses TRBV28 and TRBJ2-5, with 8 bases fitting TRBD2. V gave up 6 bases and J gave up 5 bases; unmatched junction bases: 11. The V gene's germline CDR1 is MDHEN and CDR2 SYDVKM. The CDR3 loop spans 15 amino acids. The CDR3 sequence is CASRPSGGRGETQYF. CDR3 nucleotide sequence: TGTGCCAGCAGACCCAGCGGGGGTAGGGGGGAGACCCAGTACTTC. Using reference TRBV28 and TRBJ2-5 for the parts outside the CDR3, the full variable domain is DVKVTQSSRYLVKRTGEKVFLECVQDMDHENMFWYRQDPGLGLRLIYFSYDVKMKEKGDIPEGYSVSREKKERFSLILESASTNQTSMYLCASRPSGGRGETQYFGPGTRLLVL.

The chain joins TRBV27 to TRBJ2-5; 7 nucleotides line up with TRBD2. The closer fit of TRBJ2-7 to the DNA end suggests the J call may be wrong. CDR3 length: 14 residues. Per germline, CDR1 MNHEY and CDR2 SMNVEV (reference sequence). CDR3 bases: TGTGCCAGTCACAAGGGGAGCGGGACGGGCGAGCAGTACTTC. As protein: CASHKGSGTGEQYF.

In this sample, this clone turned up once. V is TRBV28 and J is TRBJ2-7; TRBD2 agrees at 7 bases. The length of the CDR3 is 15 residues. CDR1 and CDR2 from the germline V gene are MDHEN and SYDVKM. J lost 7 bases, V lost 2 bases, and 11 bases had no gene match. The CDR3, as DNA: TGTGCCAGCAGTTTAGCTAGCGGCCGCCTAGGAGAGCAGTACTTC. The encoded protein is CASSLASGRLGEQYF. Looking up the rest from reference TRBV28 and TRBJ2-7 gives the full variable domain: DVKVTQSSRYLVKRTGEKVFLECVQDMDHENMFWYRQDPGLGLRLIYFSYDVKMKEKGDIPEGYSVSREKKERFSLILESASTNQTSMYLCASSLASGRLGEQYFGPGTRLTVT.

This sequence joins TRBV6-5 and TRBJ1-3; TRBD1 is a possible D gene (6 bases). The germline V and J ends were trimmed by 11 bases and 1 base, with 9 bases remaining between them. The germline V gene has CDR1 MNHEY and CDR2 SVGAGI. CDR3 size: 12 residues. The CDR3 nucleotides read TGTGCCGGCCAGGGGTCTGGAAACACCATATATTTT. This translates into CAGQGSGNTIYF.

The CDR3 region is CASSTGQSGSYEQYF. The CDR3 nucleotides are TGTGCCAGTAGTACTGGACAGTCCGGCTCCTACGAGCAGTACTTC. This chain links TRBV19 with TRBJ2-7; D is perhaps TRBD1 (6 bases). Trimming took off 4 bases at V and 0 bases at J, with 13 bases between the two ends. The V gene's germline CDR1 is LNHDA and CDR2 SQIVND (reference sequence). This CDR3 spans 15 amino acids.

The chain recombines TRBV6-6 with TRBJ2-7, with TRBD1 matching over 11 bases. J was trimmed by 7 bases and V by 2 bases; bases with no gene match: 10. The germline V gene has CDR1 MNHNY and CDR2 SVGAGI (reference sequence). This CDR3 spans 16 amino acids. CDR3 DNA sequence: TGTGCCAGCAGTTACGGGGGGACAGGGGGTACGGATGAGCAGTACTTC. It encodes CASSYGGTGGTDEQYF.

This clone was seen once. This CDR3 is CASSSGLAGGAKNIQYF. In DNA form, the CDR3 reads TGTGCCAGCAGCTCGGGACTAGCGGGGGGGGCCAAAAACATTCAGTACTTC. The chain uses TRBV7-2 and TRBJ2-4; 16 bases line up with TRBD2. Germline V gives CDR1 SGHTA, CDR2 FQGNSA. The CDR3 consists of 17 residues. V shed 4 bases and J 1 base; nucleotides not matched to a gene: 1.

The chain joins TRBV7-9 to TRBJ1-2, with D uncertain. This CDR3 is built from 15 residues. Trimming pared 1 base from V and 5 bases from J, leaving 14 bases between. The V gene's germline CDR1 is SEHNR and CDR2 FQNEAQ (reference sequence). For the CDR3, the DNA is TGTGCCAGCAGCTTAGGGCCAGCCGCGGGTTATGGCTACACCTTC. Encoded protein: CASSLGPAAGYGYTF.